Listed below are T cell receptor beta chains from one sample, sequenced in a study of response to subunit inactivated influenza vaccine. MiXCR, applied by TCRdb to the RT-PCR reads, yields one record per CDR3 protein. The sample consists of hundreds of thousands of distinct CDR3 sequences, around a sixth of them appearing once. The sample consisted of PBMCs from blood, taken about 5 days after vaccination. The receptors shown here come from a man over 45 who received an inactivated influenza vaccine. Both conserved end residues are part of each CDR3. D genes are given only for firm matches. A row's size may be missing; if present it is once, few, many or a size class.

d_gene,abundance,v_gene,j_gene,CDR3nt,CDR3aa
-,-,TRBV9,TRBJ2-2,TGTGCCAGCAGCGTAGTAGGGACCCCTACCGGGGAGCTGTTTTTT,CASSVVGTPTGELFF
-,-,TRBV24-1,TRBJ2-3,TGTGCCACCACCACATCAAGGGGGGGCCAGGATACGCAGTATTTT,CATTTSRGGQDTQYF
-,-,TRBV11-3,TRBJ2-1,TGTGCCAGCAGCCAGGTCGGCGGGTACGGTGAGCAGTTCTTC,CASSQVGGYGEQFF
TRBD2,-,TRBV19,TRBJ2-3,TGTGCCAGTGGGACTACACCTCCGGAGTATTTT,CASGTTPPEYF
-,-,TRBV12-3/TRBV12-4,TRBJ2-7,TGTGCCAGCAGTCAAGACAGGAACCCCTACGAGCAGTACTTC,CASSQDRNPYEQYF
-,few,TRBV4-2,TRBJ2-5,TGTGCCAGCAGCCAAGATAACTTAGGCGGAGAGACCCAGTACTTC,CASSQDNLGGETQYF
-,few,TRBV27,TRBJ2-7,TGTGCCAGCAGTTACGCAGGGTCGCGCACCTACGAGCAGTACTTC,CASSYAGSRTYEQYF
-,-,TRBV19,TRBJ2-5,TGTGCCAGTAGTTATCACTCCCAAGAGACCCAGTACTTC,CASSYHSQETQYF
-,many,TRBV12-3/TRBV12-4,TRBJ2-7,TGTGCCAGCAGTCCCGGGGTCACCTACGAGCAGTACTTC,CASSPGVTYEQYF
-,many,TRBV29-1,TRBJ2-1,TGCAGCGTTGAAGATCGGCGGAGACCCAATGAGCAGTTCTTC,CSVEDRRRPNEQFF
-,-,TRBV6-8,TRBJ1-3,TGTGCCAGCAGTTACCAGGTTACACGCTCTGGAAACACCATATATTTT,CASSYQVTRSGNTIYF
-,few,TRBV6-5,TRBJ2-3,TGTGCCAGCAGTTTCATGGGAATACACGGAGAAGCAGATACGCAGTATTTT,CASSFMGIHGEADTQYF
-,-,TRBV24-1,TRBJ2-1,TGTGCCACCGAAGACCCAGGGAGCCCCTACAATGAGCAGTTCTTC,CATEDPGSPYNEQFF
TRBD1,-,TRBV27,TRBJ1-6,TGTGCCAGCAGTTTCCACGACAGGGAGAATTCACCCCTCCACTTT,CASSFHDRENSPLHF
TRBD2,many,TRBV12-3/TRBV12-4,TRBJ2-7,TGTGCCAGCAGTTTCGGGACTAGCAACTCCGAGCAGTACTTC,CASSFGTSNSEQYF
-,few,TRBV20-1,TRBJ1-2,TGCAGTGCTCAGGACCTTAACTATGGCTACACCTTC,CSAQDLNYGYTF
TRBD2,-,TRBV18,TRBJ2-3,TGTGCCAGCGCGCCGGGACTAGCGGGAGTATACGGCACAGATACGCAGTATTTT,CASAPGLAGVYGTDTQYF
-,many,TRBV15,TRBJ2-7,TGTGCCACCAGCAAAGACAGGAACGAGCAGTACTTC,CATSKDRNEQYF
-,many,TRBV30,TRBJ2-1,TGTGCCTGGAGTGTGAGATACAATGAGCAGTTCTTC,CAWSVRYNEQFF
TRBD2,-,TRBV20-1,TRBJ2-1,TGCAGTGCTAGAGTGGTTGGGACTAGCGGGAGTGGGCAGTTCTTC,CSARVVGTSGSGQFF
TRBD2,few,TRBV13,TRBJ2-7,TGTGCCAGCAGCTTAGAACCCGGGACTAGCATCTACGAGCAGTACTTC,CASSLEPGTSIYEQYF
-,few,TRBV5-5,TRBJ1-1,TGTGCCAGCAGCTCCCTTTGGACGAACACTGAAGCTTTCTTT,CASSSLWTNTEAFF
TRBD1,few,TRBV6-1,TRBJ2-1,TGTGCCAGTACGAAGGGACAGGGGGCCCATGAGCAGTTCTTC,CASTKGQGAHEQFF
-,many,TRBV5-5,TRBJ2-1,TGTGCCAGCAGCTTGGAGGTTGAGCAGTTCTTC,CASSLEVEQFF
-,many,TRBV7-8,TRBJ2-5,TGTGCCAGCAGCACCCGAGCGGAGATGATGGTGGAGACCCAGTACTTC,CASSTRAEMMVETQYF
-,many,TRBV5-1,TRBJ2-1,TGCGCCAGCAGGGGGGACGGGAATTTTGAGCAGTTCTTC,CASRGDGNFEQFF
TRBD1,-,TRBV19,TRBJ2-7,TGTGCCAGTAGTACGCGGTACCGGGACAGATCTCATGGAAAATACGAGCAGTACTTC,CASSTRYRDRSHGKYEQYF
-,many,TRBV29-1,TRBJ1-2,TGCAGCGTTGGGGAGAGGGAAGGCTACACCTTC,CSVGEREGYTF
-,few,TRBV10-3,TRBJ2-3,TGTGCCATCAGTGAGTCTGAGCGAGAAGCAGATACGCAGTATTTT,CAISESEREADTQYF
-,many,TRBV20-1,TRBJ2-5,TGCAGTGCTCCGAGCCTCAAATCTAGCGTAGAGACCCAGTACTTC,CSAPSLKSSVETQYF
TRBD2,-,TRBV5-1,TRBJ2-4,TGCGCCAGCAGCTTAAGAGCGGGAGCGGGGAACATTCAGTACTTC,CASSLRAGAGNIQYF
-,few,TRBV6-2/TRBV6-3,TRBJ1-1,TGTGCCAGCAGTTACTGGCCCCGGGTCATGAACACTGAAGCTTTCTTT,CASSYWPRVMNTEAFF
-,few,TRBV4-2,TRBJ2-3,TGTGCCAGCAGCCAAGATGGGACGGTCGGGGTGACAGATACGCAGTATTTT,CASSQDGTVGVTDTQYF
TRBD1,few,TRBV5-1,TRBJ1-4,TGCGCCAGCAGCGCGGGACAGCTTGCAACTAATGAAAAACTGTTTTTT,CASSAGQLATNEKLFF
TRBD1,-,TRBV10-3,TRBJ2-7,TGTGCCATCAGTGAGCGCAGGACAGGGGAAAGCGAGCAGTACTTC,CAISERRTGESEQYF
-,few,TRBV20-1,TRBJ2-5,TGCAGTGCTCTCCGAGCGGAGACCCAGTACTTC,CSALRAETQYF
TRBD1,few,TRBV12-3/TRBV12-4,TRBJ2-5,TGTGCCAGCAGTTCAAACAGGGGAGAGACCCAGTACTTC,CASSSNRGETQYF
-,-,TRBV29-1,TRBJ2-3,TGCAGCGTTGAGGCAGAGTCTACAGATACGCAGTATTTT,CSVEAESTDTQYF
-,few,TRBV5-6,TRBJ2-5,TGTGCCAGCAGCCCGATCCCCCAAGAGACCCAGTACTTC,CASSPIPQETQYF
-,few,TRBV7-9,TRBJ2-2,TGTGCCAGCAGCCCGCCGGGAAGCCAAACCGGGGAGCTGTTTTTT,CASSPPGSQTGELFF
-,-,TRBV5-1,TRBJ2-2,TGCGCCAGCATGCTTCAGGGATTCACCGGGGAGCTGTTTTTT,CASMLQGFTGELFF